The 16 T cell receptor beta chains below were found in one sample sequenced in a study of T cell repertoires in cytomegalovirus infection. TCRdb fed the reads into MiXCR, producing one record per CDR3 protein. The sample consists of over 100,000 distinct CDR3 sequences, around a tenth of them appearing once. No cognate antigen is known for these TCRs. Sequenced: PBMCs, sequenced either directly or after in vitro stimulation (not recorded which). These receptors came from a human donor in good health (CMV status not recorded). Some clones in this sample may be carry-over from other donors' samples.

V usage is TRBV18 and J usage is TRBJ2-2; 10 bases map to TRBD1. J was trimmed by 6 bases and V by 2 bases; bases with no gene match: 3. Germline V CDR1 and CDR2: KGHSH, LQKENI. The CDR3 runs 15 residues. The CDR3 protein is CASSPGTGAPGELFF. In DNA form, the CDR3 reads TGTGCCAGCTCACCAGGGACAGGGGCTCCCGGGGAGCTGTTTTTT. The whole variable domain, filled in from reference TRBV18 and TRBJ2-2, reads NAGVMQNPRHLVRRRGQEARLRCSPMKGHSHVYWYRQLPEEGLKFMVYLQKENIIDESGMPKERFSAEFPKEGPSILRIQQVVRGDSAAYFCASSPGTGAPGELFFGEGSRLTVL.

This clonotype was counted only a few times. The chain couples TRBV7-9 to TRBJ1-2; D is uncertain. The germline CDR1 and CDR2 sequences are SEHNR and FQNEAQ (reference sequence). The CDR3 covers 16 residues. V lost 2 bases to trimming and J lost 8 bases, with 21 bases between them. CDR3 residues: CASSLMELGGPRGYTF. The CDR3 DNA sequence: TGTGCCAGCAGCTTAATGGAACTTGGTGGTCCCCGCGGCTACACCTTC.

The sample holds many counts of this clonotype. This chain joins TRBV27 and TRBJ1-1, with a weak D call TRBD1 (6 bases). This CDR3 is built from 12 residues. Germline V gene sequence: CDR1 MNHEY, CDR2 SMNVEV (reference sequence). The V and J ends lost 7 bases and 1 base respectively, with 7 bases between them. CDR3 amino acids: CASTDRNTEAFF. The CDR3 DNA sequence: TGTGCCAGCACGGACAGGAACACTGAAGCTTTCTTT.

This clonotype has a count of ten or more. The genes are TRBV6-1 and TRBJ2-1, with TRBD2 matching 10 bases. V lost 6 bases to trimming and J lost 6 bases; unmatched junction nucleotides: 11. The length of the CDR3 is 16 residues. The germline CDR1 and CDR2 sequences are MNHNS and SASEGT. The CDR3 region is CASRPRTSGSTNEQFF. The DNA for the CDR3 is TGTGCCAGCAGACCCAGGACTAGCGGAAGTACCAATGAGCAGTTCTTC.

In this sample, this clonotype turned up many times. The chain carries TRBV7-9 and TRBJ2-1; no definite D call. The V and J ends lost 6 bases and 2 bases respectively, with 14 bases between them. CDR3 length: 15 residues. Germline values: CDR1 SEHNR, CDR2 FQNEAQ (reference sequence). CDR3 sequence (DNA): TGTGCCAGCAGAAAAGGTTGGGTAGCCTACAATGAGCAGTTCTTC. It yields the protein CASRKGWVAYNEQFF.

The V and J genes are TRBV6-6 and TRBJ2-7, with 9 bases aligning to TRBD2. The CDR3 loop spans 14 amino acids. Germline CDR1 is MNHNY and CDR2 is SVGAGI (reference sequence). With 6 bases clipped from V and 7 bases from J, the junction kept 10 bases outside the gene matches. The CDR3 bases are TGTGCCAGCAGGAACTCCGGGACTAGCACTGAGCAGTACTTC. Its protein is CASRNSGTSTEQYF.

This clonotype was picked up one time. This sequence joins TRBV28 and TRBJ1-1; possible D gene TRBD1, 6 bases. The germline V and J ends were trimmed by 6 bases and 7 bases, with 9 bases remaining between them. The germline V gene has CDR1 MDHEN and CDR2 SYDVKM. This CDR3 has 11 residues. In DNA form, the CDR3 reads TGTGCCAGCAGCCCCAGGGGTGAAGCTTTCTTT. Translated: CASSPRGEAFF. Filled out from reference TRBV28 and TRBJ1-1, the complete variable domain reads DVKVTQSSRYLVKRTGEKVFLECVQDMDHENMFWYRQDPGLGLRLIYFSYDVKMKEKGDIPEGYSVSREKKERFSLILESASTNQTSMYLCASSPRGEAFFGQGTRLTVV.

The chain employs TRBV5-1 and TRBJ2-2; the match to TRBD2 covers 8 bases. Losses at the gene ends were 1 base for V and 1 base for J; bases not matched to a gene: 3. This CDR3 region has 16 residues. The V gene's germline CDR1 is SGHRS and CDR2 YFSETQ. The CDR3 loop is CASSLMTSVNTGELFF. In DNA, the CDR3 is TGCGCCAGCAGCTTGATGACTAGCGTGAACACCGGGGAGCTGTTTTTT.

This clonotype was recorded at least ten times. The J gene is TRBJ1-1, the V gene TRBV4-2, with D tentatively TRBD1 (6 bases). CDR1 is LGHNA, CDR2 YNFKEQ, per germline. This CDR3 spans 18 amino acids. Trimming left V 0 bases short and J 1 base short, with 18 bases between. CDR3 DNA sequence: TGTGCCAGCAGCCAAGAGAGGGGGTTGTGGTATAAGAACACTGAAGCTTTCTTT. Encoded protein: CASSQERGLWYKNTEAFF.

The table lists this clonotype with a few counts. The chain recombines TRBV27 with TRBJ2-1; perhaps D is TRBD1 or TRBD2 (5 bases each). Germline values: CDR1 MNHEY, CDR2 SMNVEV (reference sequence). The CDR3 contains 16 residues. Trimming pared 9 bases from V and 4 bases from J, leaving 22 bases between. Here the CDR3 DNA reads TGTGCCAGTGATGGGGGACCCACGACAAGATACAATGAGCAGTTCTTC. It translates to CASDGGPTTRYNEQFF.

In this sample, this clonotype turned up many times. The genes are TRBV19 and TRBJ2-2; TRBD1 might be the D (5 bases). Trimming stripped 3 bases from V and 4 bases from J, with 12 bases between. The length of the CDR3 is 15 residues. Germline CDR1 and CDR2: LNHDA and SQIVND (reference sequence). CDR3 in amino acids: CASSMTQVITGELFF. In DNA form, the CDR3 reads TGTGCCAGTAGTATGACACAGGTCATCACCGGGGAGCTGTTTTTT.

The CDR3 sequence is CASSFHGRSEQFF. The CDR3 nucleotides are TGTGCCAGCAGTTTCCACGGGAGGAGTGAGCAGTTCTTC. The V gene is TRBV6-1, the J gene TRBJ2-1, with 7 bases matching TRBD2. The CDR3 is 13 residues long. Germline V gene sequence: CDR1 MNHNS, CDR2 SASEGT. After removal of 5 bases from V and 9 bases from J, the junction contained 7 bases not matched to a gene.

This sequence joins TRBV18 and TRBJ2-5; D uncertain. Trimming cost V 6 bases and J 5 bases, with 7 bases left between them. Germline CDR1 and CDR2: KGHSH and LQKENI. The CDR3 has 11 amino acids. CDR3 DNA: TGTGCCAGCTCTCACCCCGAGACCCAGTACTTC. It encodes CASSHPETQYF.

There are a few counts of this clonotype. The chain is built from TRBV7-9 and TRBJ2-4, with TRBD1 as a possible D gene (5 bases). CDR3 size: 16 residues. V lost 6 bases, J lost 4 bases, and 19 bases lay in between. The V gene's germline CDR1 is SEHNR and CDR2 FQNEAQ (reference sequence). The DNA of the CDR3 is TGTGCCAGCAGTCCGCCCCTGTACAGGCCAAAAAACATTCAGTACTTC. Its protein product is CASSPPLYRPKNIQYF.

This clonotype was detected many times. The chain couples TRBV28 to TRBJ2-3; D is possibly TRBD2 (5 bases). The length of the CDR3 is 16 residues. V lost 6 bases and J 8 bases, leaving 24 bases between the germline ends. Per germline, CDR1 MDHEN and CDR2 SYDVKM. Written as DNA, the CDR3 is TGTGCCAGCAGCAGCCACGCCCGGGGAACCGGGGTTACGCAGTATTTT. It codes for CASSSHARGTGVTQYF. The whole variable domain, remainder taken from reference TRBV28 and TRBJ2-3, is DVKVTQSSRYLVKRTGEKVFLECVQDMDHENMFWYRQDPGLGLRLIYFSYDVKMKEKGDIPEGYSVSREKKERFSLILESASTNQTSMYLCASSSHARGTGVTQYFGPGTRLTVL.

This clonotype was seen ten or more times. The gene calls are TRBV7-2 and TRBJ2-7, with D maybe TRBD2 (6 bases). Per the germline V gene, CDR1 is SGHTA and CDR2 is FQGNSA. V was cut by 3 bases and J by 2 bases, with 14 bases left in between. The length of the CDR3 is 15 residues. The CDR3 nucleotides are TGTGCCAGCAGCTTGGGGCGGGGAAAAACCTACGAGCAGTACGTC. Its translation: CASSLGRGKTYEQYV.